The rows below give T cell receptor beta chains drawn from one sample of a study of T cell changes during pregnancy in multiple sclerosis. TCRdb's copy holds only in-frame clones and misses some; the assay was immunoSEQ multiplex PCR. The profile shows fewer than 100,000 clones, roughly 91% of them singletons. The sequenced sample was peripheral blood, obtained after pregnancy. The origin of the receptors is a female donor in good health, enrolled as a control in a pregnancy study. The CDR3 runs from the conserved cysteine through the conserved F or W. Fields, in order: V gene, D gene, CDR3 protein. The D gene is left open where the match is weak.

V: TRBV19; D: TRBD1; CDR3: CASSTGTGSFEQYF
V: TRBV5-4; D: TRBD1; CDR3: CASSSETGGGYTF
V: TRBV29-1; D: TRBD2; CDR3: CSVVLAGGPGYNEQFF
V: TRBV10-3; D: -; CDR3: CAISAYSGGVTVDF
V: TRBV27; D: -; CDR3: CASSPLKSDEQFF
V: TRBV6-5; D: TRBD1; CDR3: CADRDRHSYEQYF
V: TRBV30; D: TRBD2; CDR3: CAWIGLAAQFF
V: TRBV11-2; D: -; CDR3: CASSLERGYEQYF
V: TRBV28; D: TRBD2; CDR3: CASSSPGLEPTQYF
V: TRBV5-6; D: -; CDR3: CASSLFNQGDTQYF
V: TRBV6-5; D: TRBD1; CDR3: CASSYADRANGYTF
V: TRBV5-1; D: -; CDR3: CASSVNQETQYF
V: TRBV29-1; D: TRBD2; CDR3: CSVHRAGGHEQFF
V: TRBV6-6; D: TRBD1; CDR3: CASRDRGQTNEKLFF
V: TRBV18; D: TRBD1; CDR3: CASSRDSNEKLFF
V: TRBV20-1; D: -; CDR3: CSARGGEQFF
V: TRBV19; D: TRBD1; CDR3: CASSILGKGASEAFF
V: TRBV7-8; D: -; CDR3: CASSFRPDTGELFF
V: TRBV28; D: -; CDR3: CASSLTRQSRYEQYF
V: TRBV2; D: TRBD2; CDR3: CASSGPSGNTGELFF
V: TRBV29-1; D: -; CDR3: CSVRPQGYTQYF
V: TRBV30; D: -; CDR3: CAWSHTRMVAEQYF
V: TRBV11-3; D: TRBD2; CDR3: CASSPHWTSGTSEQYF
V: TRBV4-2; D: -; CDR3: CASSQAHDNYGYTF
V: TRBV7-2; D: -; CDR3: CASSLNRHRGNTEAFF
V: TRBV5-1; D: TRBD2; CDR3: CASNLFASGEGEQFF
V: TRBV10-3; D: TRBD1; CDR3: CAITDTGTGRDNEQFF
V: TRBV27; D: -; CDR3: CASSPFRDPYEQYF
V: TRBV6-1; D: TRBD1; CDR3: CASSTGGDSPLHF
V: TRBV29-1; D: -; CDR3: CSVVSGRVGGTEAFF
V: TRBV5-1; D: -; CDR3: CASSLEQRSRGSEQYF
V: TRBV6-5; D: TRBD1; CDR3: CASSRQGSNLRELFF
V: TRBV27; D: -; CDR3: CASSTLTTGYVDEQFF
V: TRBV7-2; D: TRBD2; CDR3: CASSFSGSRRELFF
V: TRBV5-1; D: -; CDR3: CASSFLSGANVLTF
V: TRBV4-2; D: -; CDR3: CASSQGYGAPSADTQYF
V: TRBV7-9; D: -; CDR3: CASSPWTGDRGQYF
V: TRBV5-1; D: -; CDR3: CASRVGGPITDTQYF
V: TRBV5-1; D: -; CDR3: CASSSDNSYEQYF
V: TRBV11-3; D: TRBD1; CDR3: CASSWGQEWTDTQYF
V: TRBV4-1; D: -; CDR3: CASSQSNREAFF
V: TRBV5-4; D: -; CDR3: CASSFGIWTGDQETQYF
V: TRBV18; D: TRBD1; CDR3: CASSPGQGRETQYF
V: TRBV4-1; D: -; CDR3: CASSQDPGLGNTGELFF
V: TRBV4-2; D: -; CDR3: CASSQAGAGAYEQYF
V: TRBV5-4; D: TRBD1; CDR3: CATAARDRGLTGELFF
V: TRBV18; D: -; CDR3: CASSPLGGGETLYEQYF
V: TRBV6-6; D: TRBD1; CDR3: CASRTGNLNTEAFF
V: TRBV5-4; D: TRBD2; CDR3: CASSAKGGSIYEQYF
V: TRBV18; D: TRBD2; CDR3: CASSPPSGRGVGETQYF
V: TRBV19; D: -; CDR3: CASSIDSSNQPQHF
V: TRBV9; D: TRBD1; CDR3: CASSVGTGTGGYEQYF